These 28 T cell receptor beta chains share one sample of origin, sequenced in a study of shared clonotypes between healthy human individuals. Profiled with immunoSEQ multiplex PCR; TCRdb holds only in-frame clones, not every one. The sample shows about 600,000 clones, almost 97% of them seen only once. Input material: naive CD4+ T cells sorted from blood. Subset meaning: CD45RA+ positively selected. Every receptor here comes from a woman younger than 45 in good health.

This clone was seen just once. The rearrangement links TRBV28 to TRBJ2-3, with 13 positions matching TRBD2. Trimming took 5 bases from V and 5 from J; bases not matched to a gene: 4. The germline gives CDR1 MDHEN, CDR2 SYDVKM. This CDR3 region has 15 residues. The DNA for the CDR3 is TGTGCCAGCAGTCTACTAGCGGGGGGGGGAGATACGCAGTATTTT. Translation gives CASSLLAGGGDTQYF.

The V and J genes are TRBV10-1 and TRBJ2-3, with a tentative D call TRBD2 (6 bases). Trimming stripped 3 bases from V and 8 bases from J, with 15 bases between. The germline CDR1 and CDR2 sequences are WNHNN and SYGVQD (reference sequence). CDR3 length: 14 residues. The CDR3 is CASSESRSGRTQYF. In DNA form, the CDR3 reads TGCGCCAGCAGTGAATCCCGTAGCGGTCGTACGCAGTATTTT.

J is TRBJ2-1 and V is TRBV7-3; perhaps D is TRBD1 or TRBD2 (5 bases each). CDR3 length equals 12 residues. With 1 base removed from V and 11 bases from J, the gap between germline ends came to 9 bases. Germline V lookup: CDR1 SGHTA, CDR2 FQGTGA. The CDR3 bases are TGTGCCAGCAGCTTAATGGGGGTAAAGCAGTTCTTC. Translated, it gives CASSLMGVKQFF.

The genes are TRBV2 and TRBJ1-2; 10 positions agree with TRBD1. V dropped 5 bases and J dropped 4; count of bases not matched to a gene: 7. Per germline, CDR1 SNHLY and CDR2 FYNNEI. The CDR3 totals 15 residues. The CDR3 protein is CASSSQTGGFYGYTF. For the CDR3, the DNA is TGTGCCAGCAGTAGCCAGACAGGGGGCTTCTATGGCTACACCTTC. Variable domain in full (rest from reference TRBV2 and TRBJ1-2): EPEVTQTPSHQVTQMGQEVILRCVPISNHLYFYWYRQILGQKVEFLVSFYNNEISEKSEIFDDQFSVERPDGSNFTLKIRSTKLEDSAMYFCASSSQTGGFYGYTFGSGTRLTVV.

This rearrangement joins TRBV11-3 to TRBJ2-3; D uncertain. The germline V and J ends were trimmed by 1 base and 4 bases, with 9 bases remaining between them. There are 14 residues in the CDR3. CDR1 and CDR2 (germline): SGHNT, YENEEA. The CDR3 spells CASSLVSSSDTQYF. CDR3 DNA sequence: TGTGCCAGCAGCTTAGTCAGCTCATCAGATACGCAGTATTTT.

The chain has TRBV5-6 and TRBJ1-1; D is perhaps TRBD1 (6 bases). Trimming left V 4 bases short and J 0 bases short, with 13 bases between. In germline, CDR1 is SGHDT, CDR2 YYEEEE. This CDR3 is 15 amino acids long. In DNA form, the CDR3 reads TGTGCCAGCAGCCTACCAGACAGGTTGAACACTGAAGCTTTCTTT. Its protein product is CASSLPDRLNTEAFF.

The genes are TRBV10-3 and TRBJ2-1; D gene unclear. Germline CDR1 reads ENHRY; CDR2 reads SYGVKD. This CDR3 spans 13 amino acids. The ends were cut back, 4 bases at V and 4 bases at J, with 8 bases in the middle. CDR3 sequence (DNA): TGTGCCATCAGTGTAACCGAATACAATGAGCAGTTCTTC. As protein: CAISVTEYNEQFF.

The chain recombines TRBV7-9 with TRBJ1-2; D is perhaps TRBD1 (6 bases). Trimming left V 1 base short and J 1 base short, with 10 bases between. The CDR3 covers 15 residues. Germline CDR1 is SEHNR and CDR2 is FQNEAQ (reference sequence). Here the CDR3 reads CASSLGDTFNYGYTF. CDR3 nucleotide sequence: TGTGCCAGCAGCTTAGGGGACACTTTTAACTATGGCTACACCTTC. Using reference TRBV7-9 and TRBJ1-2 for the parts outside the CDR3, the full variable domain is DTGVSQNPRHKITKRGQNVTFRCDPISEHNRLYWYRQTLGQGPEFLTYFQNEAQLEKSRLLSDRFSAERPKGSFSTLEIQRTEQGDSAMYLCASSLGDTFNYGYTFGSGTRLTVV.

This rearrangement joins TRBV28 to TRBJ1-1; D is uncertain. V was cut by 10 bases and J by 4 bases, with 10 bases left in between. Germline CDR1 MDHEN, CDR2 SYDVKM. CDR3 length: 11 residues. In DNA, the CDR3 is TGTGCCATCCAAGGAATCACTGAAGCTTTCTTT. Translated: CAIQGITEAFF.

On this clone itself: The sample holds other DNA sequences that translate to the same CDR3. This rearrangement joins TRBV20-1 to TRBJ2-1; D is undetermined. V was cut by 1 base and J by 4 bases, with 2 bases left in between. The CDR3 totals 11 residues. Germline V lookup: CDR1 DFQATT, CDR2 SNEGSKA (reference sequence). DNA for the CDR3: TGCAGTGCTAGAGTGTACAATGAGCAGTTCTTC. Translation gives CSARVYNEQFF.

The CDR3 bases are TGTGCCAGCAGCTTAGGCAGGGTCCCAGATACGCAGTATTTT. Its translation is CASSLGRVPDTQYF. This sequence joins TRBV7-2 and TRBJ2-3; D is possibly TRBD1 (5 bases). The CDR3 covers 14 residues. Germline CDR1 and CDR2: SGHTA and FQGNSA. Trimming took 1 base from V and 4 from J, leaving 9 bases between them.

V gene TRBV6-1 combines with J gene TRBJ2-2; D gene unclear. The CDR3 spans 12 residues. Trimming shortened V by 0 bases and J by 8 bases, and 4 bases separated the two germline ends. The germline V gene has CDR1 MNHNS and CDR2 SASEGT. CDR3 sequence reads: CASSEASGELFF. The CDR3 bases are TGTGCCAGCAGTGAAGCGTCTGGGGAGCTGTTTTTT.

The V gene is TRBV11-2, the J gene TRBJ1-2; tentative D call: TRBD1 (6 bases). Germline loops: CDR1 SGHAT, CDR2 FQNNGV. This CDR3 spans 17 amino acids. The V gene lost 0 bases and the J gene lost 7 bases, with 21 bases spanning the gap. The CDR3 DNA is TGTGCCAGCAGCTTAGAGCTTACCACAGGGAGGACGGGTGGCTACACCTTC. It encodes CASSLELTTGRTGGYTF.

The chain carries TRBV5-1 and TRBJ2-1, with 8 bases identical to TRBD2. With V trimmed by 0 bases and J by 10 bases, 9 bases remained unmatched. CDR1 is SGHRS, CDR2 YFSETQ, per germline. The CDR3 loop spans 15 amino acids. Here the CDR3 reads CASSLGGLAGGEQFF. DNA of the CDR3: TGCGCCAGCAGCTTGGGAGGACTAGCCGGAGGCGAGCAGTTCTTC.

The DNA for the CDR3 is TGTGCCAGCAGCCCCGCGAGCGCCAACACCGGGGAGCTGTTTTTT. This gives the protein CASSPASANTGELFF. This rearrangement joins TRBV11-2 to TRBJ2-2, with unresolved D. This CDR3 is built from 15 residues. Trimming removed 5 bases at V and 2 bases at J, with 12 bases between. Per the germline V gene, CDR1 is SGHAT and CDR2 is FQNNGV. Looking up the rest from reference TRBV11-2 and TRBJ2-2 gives the full variable domain: EAGVAQSPRYKIIEKRQSVAFWCNPISGHATLYWYQQILGQGPKLLIQFQNNGVVDDSQLPKDRFSAERLKGVDSTLKIQPAKLEDSAVYLCASSPASANTGELFFGEGSRLTVL.

The rearrangement links TRBV7-9 to TRBJ2-7; D is ambiguous. This CDR3 is built from 16 residues. The germline V gene has CDR1 SEHNR and CDR2 FQNEAQ (reference sequence). Trimming stripped 4 bases from V and 6 bases from J, with 22 bases between. The CDR3 protein is CASSSPFGYPSTEQYF. The CDR3 region has the DNA TGTGCCAGCAGCTCCCCTTTTGGCTACCCAAGCACCGAGCAGTACTTC.

This chain joins TRBV29-1 and TRBJ2-3; 9 nucleotides match TRBD2. The germline gives CDR1 SQVTM, CDR2 ANQGSEA. CDR3 size: 14 residues. The junction had 9 bases not matched to a gene; V was cut back by 7 bases and J by 4 bases. CDR3 region: CSASRGRAADTQYF. CDR3 nucleotides: TGCAGCGCCTCCCGCGGGAGGGCCGCAGATACGCAGTATTTT.

The rearrangement joins TRBV9 to TRBJ2-3; 14 positions agree with TRBD2. Germline CDR1 reads SGDLS; CDR2 reads YYNGEE. Trimming removed 3 bases from V and 1 base from J; junction bases left unmatched: 7. The CDR3 totals 18 residues. CDR3 DNA: TGTGCCAGCAGCGGGGGGACTAGCGGGAGTAGCGGCACAGATACGCAGTATTTT. Translated, it gives CASSGGTSGSSGTDTQYF. The full variable domain, completed using reference TRBV9 and TRBJ2-3, is DSGVTQTPKHLITATGQRVTLRCSPRSGDLSVYWYQQSLDQGLQFLIQYYNGEERAKGNILERFSAQQFPDLHSELNLSSLELGDSALYFCASSGGTSGSSGTDTQYFGPGTRLTVL.

This clone came up once. J is TRBJ2-2 and V is TRBV10-3; possibly TRBD1 for D (6 bases). This CDR3 is built from 16 residues. V lost 6 bases and J lost 1, with 15 bases in between. Germline V CDR1 and CDR2: ENHRY, SYGVKD. The CDR3 loop is CAISGQQGLNTGELFF. The CDR3 bases are TGTGCCATCAGCGGCCAACAGGGTCTGAACACCGGGGAGCTGTTTTTT.

The V and J genes are TRBV7-9 and TRBJ2-1, with 9 bases identical to TRBD2. Germline lookup yields CDR1 SEHNR and CDR2 FQNEAQ (reference sequence). J lost 9 bases, V lost 5 bases, and 8 bases had no gene match. This CDR3 region has 14 residues. The CDR3 loop reads CASSPQRGLAEQFF. For the CDR3, the DNA is TGTGCCAGCAGCCCCCAGAGGGGACTAGCTGAGCAGTTCTTC.

This chain uses TRBV11-2 with TRBJ2-3, with D perhaps assigned TRBD1 or TRBD2 (5 bases each). CDR1 and CDR2 from the germline V gene are SGHAT and FQNNGV. Trimming took off 3 bases at V and 0 bases at J, with 13 bases between the two ends. The CDR3 sequence is 16 residues long. This CDR3 reads CASSLGDQTSTDTQYF. CDR3 coding DNA: TGTGCCAGCAGCTTGGGGGACCAAACTAGCACAGATACGCAGTATTTT.

This chain connects TRBV5-5 to TRBJ2-3; a weak D match, TRBD2 (5 bases). CDR3 length: 16 amino acids. V was pared by 0 bases and J by 0 bases, with 11 bases between. Germline CDR1 SGHKS, CDR2 YYEKEE (reference sequence). CDR3 bases: TGTGCCAGCAGCTTGGGTGCCCGGGGTAGCACAGATACGCAGTATTTT. Its translation: CASSLGARGSTDTQYF.

The chain links TRBV27 to TRBJ1-3; a weak D match, TRBD1 (5 bases). CDR1 is MNHEY and CDR2 is SMNVEV in the germline V gene (reference sequence). The CDR3 extends over 13 amino acids. Trimming pared 2 bases from V and 4 bases from J, leaving 6 bases between. In nucleotides, the CDR3 is TGTGCCAGCAGTTTAAGGGACGGAAACACCATATATTTT. It is translated as CASSLRDGNTIYF.

V and J are TRBV5-1 and TRBJ2-2; no clear D. The CDR3 spans 18 residues. V dropped 4 bases and J dropped 2 bases, with 21 bases sitting between them. The germline gives CDR1 SGHRS, CDR2 YFSETQ. The DNA for the CDR3 is TGCGCCAGCAGCCTGGCCCTGTTATCGCTATTAAACACCGGGGAGCTGTTTTTT. This gives the protein CASSLALLSLLNTGELFF.

Only one count was recorded for this clone. This chain uses TRBV7-9 with TRBJ1-4; D ambiguous. Germline CDR1 and CDR2: SEHNR and FQNEAQ (reference sequence). Trimming cost V 2 bases and J 7 bases, with 20 bases left between them. This CDR3 spans 17 amino acids. CDR3 loop: CASSLPEGKGSREKLFF. The CDR3 DNA is TGTGCCAGCAGCTTACCGGAGGGTAAGGGATCTCGTGAAAAACTGTTTTTT.

V is TRBV5-4 and J is TRBJ2-1; 9 nucleotides align to TRBD1. With 4 bases clipped from V and 7 bases from J, the junction kept 24 bases outside the gene matches. CDR3 length: 20 residues. Germline V gene lookup returns CDR1 SGHNT and CDR2 YYREEE (reference sequence). CDR3: CASSLTAGDRVRRSWNEQFF. DNA of the CDR3: TGTGCCAGCAGCCTCACCGCGGGGGACAGGGTAAGAAGGTCGTGGAATGAGCAGTTCTTC.

V usage is TRBV5-1 and J usage is TRBJ1-2; 8 nucleotides match TRBD1. Losses at the gene ends were 1 base for V and 6 bases for J; bases not matched to a gene: 5. Germline CDR1 SGHRS, CDR2 YFSETQ. The CDR3 is made up of 14 amino acids. CDR3 nucleotides: TGCGCCAGCAGCTTGACAGTGACAGGGGATGGCTACACCTTC. Translated, it gives CASSLTVTGDGYTF.

The J gene is TRBJ1-5, the V gene TRBV5-1, with D possibly TRBD1 on 6 matching bases. This CDR3 has 15 amino acids. V lost 7 bases to trimming and J lost 2 bases, with 16 bases between them. The V gene's germline CDR1 is SGHRS and CDR2 YFSETQ. For the CDR3, the DNA is TGCGCCAGCCCCGGGGGGGGGCAATGCAATCAGCCCCAGCATTTT. Its translation is CASPGGGQCNQPQHF.